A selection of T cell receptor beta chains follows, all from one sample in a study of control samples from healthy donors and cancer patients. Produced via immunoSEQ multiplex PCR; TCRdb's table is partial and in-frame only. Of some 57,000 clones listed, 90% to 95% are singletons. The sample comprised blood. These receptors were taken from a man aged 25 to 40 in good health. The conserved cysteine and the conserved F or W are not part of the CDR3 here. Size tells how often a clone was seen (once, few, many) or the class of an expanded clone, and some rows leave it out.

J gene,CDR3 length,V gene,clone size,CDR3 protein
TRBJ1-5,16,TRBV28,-,ASSSNYRGRGNDQPQH
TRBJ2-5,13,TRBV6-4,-,ASSDSAGDQETQY
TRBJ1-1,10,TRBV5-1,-,ASSLANTEAF
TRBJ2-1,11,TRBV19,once,ASLREGSNEQF
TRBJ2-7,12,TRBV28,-,ASSLGPPRGEQY
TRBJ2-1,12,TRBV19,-,ASSDLAGVDEQF
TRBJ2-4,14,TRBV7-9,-,ASSLEVGVAKNIQY
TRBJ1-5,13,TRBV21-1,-,ASKWLTEFNQPQH
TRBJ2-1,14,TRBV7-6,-,ASSPSTSGAYNEQF
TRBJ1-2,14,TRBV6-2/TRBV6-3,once,ASSYFERAALDGYT
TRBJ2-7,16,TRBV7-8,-,ASSLARPAGGGSYEQY
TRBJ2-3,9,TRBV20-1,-,SAAGGDTQY
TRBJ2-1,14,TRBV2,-,ASSQHRDTVYNEQF
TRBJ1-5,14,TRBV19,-,ASRKDREYSNQPQH
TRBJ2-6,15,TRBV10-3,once,AISDGDSRAGANVLT
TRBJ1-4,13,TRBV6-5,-,ASSLTGQAGEKLF
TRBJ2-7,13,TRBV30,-,AWSPQGGPLDEQY
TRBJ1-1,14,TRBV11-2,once,ASRETGVIMNTEAF
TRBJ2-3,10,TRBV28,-,ASSFGLDHQY
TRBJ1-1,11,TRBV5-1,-,ASSLRGDTEAF
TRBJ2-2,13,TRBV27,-,ASTKDRDRTGELF
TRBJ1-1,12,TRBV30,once,AWSTGRMNTEAF
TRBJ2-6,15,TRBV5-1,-,ASSPGGTDSGANVLT
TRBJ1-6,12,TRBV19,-,ASSQQGYNSPLH
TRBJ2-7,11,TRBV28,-,ASSLTRTREQY
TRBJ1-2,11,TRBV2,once,ASSGWQGDGYT
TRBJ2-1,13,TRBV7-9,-,ASSIQGPYYNEQF
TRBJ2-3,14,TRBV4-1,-,ASSQVVTGATDTQY
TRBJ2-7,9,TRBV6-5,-,ASRERYEQY
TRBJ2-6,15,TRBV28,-,ASSATRIQGGANVLT
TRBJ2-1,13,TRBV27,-,ASSFGTSGRNEQF
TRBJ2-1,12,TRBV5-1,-,ASSLVGAYNEQF
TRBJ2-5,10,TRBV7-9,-,ASSLPGETQY
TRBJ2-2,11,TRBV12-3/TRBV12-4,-,ASSLHATGELF
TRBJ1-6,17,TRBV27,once,ASSLWGRGVGSYNSPLH
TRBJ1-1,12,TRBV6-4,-,ASSSGQANTEAF
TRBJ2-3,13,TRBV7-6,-,ASSWTSGSTDTQY
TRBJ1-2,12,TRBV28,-,ASSGTEGGYGYT
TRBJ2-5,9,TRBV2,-,ASSLKETQY
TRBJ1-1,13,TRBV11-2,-,ASSLSRAGNTEAF
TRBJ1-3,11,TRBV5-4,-,ASSLKGADTIY